This T cell receptor beta chain emerged from a study of blood T cell repertoires in COVID-19. Study overall: T cells, B-cell-depleted T cells, or PBMCs supplied cDNA or gDNA.

Methods used by the authors: Using reference gene primer amplification, nucleated cell counts were estimated. Assay: immunoSEQ multiplex PCR; the TCRdb copy retains only in-frame clones and omits some. The DNA gave D and trimming, while V, J and clone size come from that table. The sample has approximately 140,000 clones, just over 85% seen once; the top ten hold roughly 8.7%. Germline CDR1 and CDR2: GTSNPN and SVGIG (reference sequence). The germline V and J ends were trimmed by 0 bases and 4 bases, with 8 bases remaining between them. This CDR3 has 13 amino acids. The chain joins TRBV30 to TRBJ2-3; no firm D call. This receptor was taken from a woman aged 55 to 70 with acute or convalescent COVID-19. The sample consisted of peripheral blood. The CDR3 region is CAWSVYRADTQYF. The DNA for the CDR3 is TGTGCCTGGAGTGTCTACCGGGCAGATACGCAGTATTTT.